The T cell receptor beta chain described here comes from a study of cytomegalovirus exposure and HLA in healthy donors. Study-level points and caveats: Reports showed the classifier diagnosing cytomegalovirus status with high specificity and sensitivity. In vitro checks showed that a few CMV-associated chains really do target CMV antigens. Some TCR beta chains (roughly 160 of them) were listed as cytomegalovirus-associated.

Assay used: immunoSEQ multiplex PCR; TCRdb lists only in-frame clones, some missing. In the table there are 220,000 or so clones, 80% to 85% of which are singletons. For this clone: Its antigen is currently unknown.

The CDR3 is made up of 14 amino acids. Trimming pared 1 base from V and 6 bases from J, leaving 9 bases between. CDR1 is SGHAT and CDR2 is FQNNGV in the germline V gene. This chain links TRBV11-2 with TRBJ2-2; weak D call: TRBD2 (6 bases). The receptor comes from a woman aged 25 to 39 in good health and CMV-seropositive. What was sequenced was PBMCs. Written as DNA, the CDR3 is TGTGCCAGCAGCTTAGGTCCGGGAGCCGGGGAGCTGTTTTTT. Its translation: CASSLGPGAGELFF.